These T cell receptor beta chains were read from a single sample in a study of blood T cell repertoires in COVID-19. Data came from immunoSEQ multiplex PCR; TCRdb stores just in-frame clones and leaves some out. Of over 25,000 clones in the sample, over 85% were seen once. Material: peripheral blood. The receptors were sampled from a man aged 65 to 79 with active or convalescent COVID-19. Both conserved end residues are part of each CDR3. D genes are given only for firm matches. Not every row has a clone size; where given, it reads once, few, many or a size class.

V	D	size	J	DNA	CDR3
TRBV10-3	TRBD2	.	TRBJ2-2	TGTGCCATCGGCCGGCTAGCGGGGGGGAACACCGGGGAGCTGTTTTTT	CAIGRLAGGNTGELFF
TRBV19	.	few	TRBJ1-1	TGTGCCAGCGGAGACAGAGGGAACACTGAAGCTTTCTTT	CASGDRGNTEAFF
TRBV7-2	TRBD1	.	TRBJ1-5	TGTGCCAGCAGCTTAGTGGGAGGGCAGGGGGCCTTGCAGCCCCAGCATTTT	CASSLVGGQGALQPQHF
TRBV2	.	.	TRBJ1-3	TGTGCCAGCAGTCCCCGCTTGATCGGCGGCTCTGGAAACACCATATATTTT	CASSPRLIGGSGNTIYF
TRBV6-5	TRBD1	.	TRBJ1-6	TGTGCCAGCAGCGCCGGGACAGATAATTCACCCCTCCACTTT	CASSAGTDNSPLHF
TRBV10-2	.	once	TRBJ2-3	TGCGCCAGCAGTGACATAAGGGGCAATACGCAGTATTTT	CASSDIRGNTQYF
TRBV18	TRBD1	.	TRBJ1-5	TGTGCCAGCTCACCGGGGACAGGGGTCGGCCAGCCCCAGCATTTT	CASSPGTGVGQPQHF
TRBV7-9	.	.	TRBJ1-3	TGTGCCAGCAGCTTAGGAGACAGCAGATTCCTCGGAAACACCATATATTTT	CASSLGDSRFLGNTIYF
TRBV7-8	TRBD1	.	TRBJ2-2	TGTGCCAGCAGCTACCGGACAGGGACGAACACCGGGGAGCTGTTTTTT	CASSYRTGTNTGELFF
TRBV3-1/TRBV3-2	.	.	TRBJ1-4	TGTGCCAGCAGTCGTCCTGAACGGGTCTCGGAAAAACTGTTTTTT	CASSRPERVSEKLFF
TRBV9	.	.	TRBJ1-5	TGTGCCAGCAGTCTTTCAGGGAGGAACAATCAGCCCCAGCATTTT	CASSLSGRNNQPQHF
TRBV7-2	TRBD2	few	TRBJ2-5	TGTGCCAGCAGCTTATGGAGCCGGGAGGGGGAGACCCAGTACTTC	CASSLWSREGETQYF
TRBV2	.	.	TRBJ1-1	TGTGCCAGCAGTGTGGACAGCATGAACACTGAAGCTTTCTTT	CASSVDSMNTEAFF
TRBV15	TRBD1	.	TRBJ1-2	TGTGCCACCAGCCTGCGATCAACAGGGGGCATTAACTATGGCTACACCTTC	CATSLRSTGGINYGYTF
TRBV6-6	TRBD1	.	TRBJ2-5	TGTGCCAGCAGTCTGCACAGGGGGACAGCTCAACAGGAGACCCAGTACTTC	CASSLHRGTAQQETQYF
TRBV15	TRBD1	.	TRBJ1-4	TGTGCCACCAGCAGGACAGGGTCAGCTGCAACTAATGAAAAACTGTTTTTT	CATSRTGSAATNEKLFF
TRBV19	.	.	TRBJ1-1	TGTGCCAGTAGTATGACCAGGGACACTGAAGCTTTCTTT	CASSMTRDTEAFF
TRBV19	TRBD1	.	TRBJ1-1	TGTGCCAGTAATCCCGGACAGGGTGAGACTGAAGCTTTCTTT	CASNPGQGETEAFF
TRBV5-1	.	.	TRBJ2-3	TGCGCCAGCAGCTTGCGGGTAGACACAGATACGCAGTATTTT	CASSLRVDTDTQYF
TRBV6-5	.	.	TRBJ1-3	TGTGCCAGCAGCGGCTCTGGAAACACCATATATTTT	CASSGSGNTIYF
TRBV5-1	TRBD1	.	TRBJ2-3	TGCGCCAGCAGCTTGGCGTGGACGGGGACAGATACGCAATATTTT	CASSLAWTGTDTQYF
TRBV2	TRBD1	.	TRBJ1-2	TGTGCCAGCAGTGTACAGGGGCTCGGCTACACCTTC	CASSVQGLGYTF
TRBV18	TRBD2	once	TRBJ2-1	TGTGCCAGCTCTTTAGCGGGAGTCTCAACCGGTGAGCAGTTCTTC	CASSLAGVSTGEQFF
TRBV19	.	.	TRBJ1-1	TGTGCCAGTAGTCCGTTGAAGGGGTACGGCACTGAAGCTTTCTTT	CASSPLKGYGTEAFF
TRBV7-3	.	.	TRBJ1-1	TGTGCCAGCAGCTTAATGGCGAACACTGAAGCTTTCTTT	CASSLMANTEAFF
TRBV6-2/TRBV6-3	.	.	TRBJ2-5	TGTGCCAGCAGTTACCAAAGAGTGACCCAGTACTTC	CASSYQRVTQYF
TRBV7-8	TRBD2	.	TRBJ2-5	TGTGCCAGCAGCCCCGCGGGCGCGGGAGCCGGGGAGACCCAGTACTTC	CASSPAGAGAGETQYF
TRBV7-2	TRBD2	.	TRBJ2-5	TGTGCCAGCAGCTTCAACCCGGGAGGGGAGACCCAGTACTTC	CASSFNPGGETQYF
TRBV7-2	.	.	TRBJ2-5	TGTGCCAGCAGCTTAATCCGGGAAGAGACCCAGTACTTC	CASSLIREETQYF
TRBV6-8	TRBD1	.	TRBJ2-7	TGTGCCAGCAGTTACCTCTTGCTCGGGACAGACTCCTACGAGCAGTACTTC	CASSYLLLGTDSYEQYF
TRBV27	.	.	TRBJ2-7	TGTGCCAGCAGTTTTTCCCCCACGGGGGAGCAGTACTTC	CASSFSPTGEQYF
TRBV9	.	few	TRBJ2-5	TGTGCCAGCAGCGTAAGTGCGGGGACCCCGCGAGAGACCCAGTACTTC	CASSVSAGTPRETQYF
TRBV6-4	TRBD1	.	TRBJ2-7	TGTGCCAGCACCTCAAGACAGGGTCGAGCTTCGGACGAGCAGTACTTC	CASTSRQGRASDEQYF
TRBV6-5	TRBD2	.	TRBJ2-7	TGTGCCAGCAGCCGTAGCGGGGGGGCCTGGTACGAGCAGTACTTC	CASSRSGGAWYEQYF
TRBV7-2	.	.	TRBJ1-5	TGTGCCAGCTCGCCCAATCAGGCCAATCAGCCCCAGCATTTT	CASSPNQANQPQHF
TRBV30	.	.	TRBJ1-2	TGTGCCTGGAGCCTCGACAGGTTCGGTGGCTACACCTTC	CAWSLDRFGGYTF
TRBV23-1	TRBD1	.	TRBJ2-7	TGCGCCAGCAGTCAAGCCGGACAACAGGGGCCGACCTACGAGCAGTACTTC	CASSQAGQQGPTYEQYF
TRBV6-5	.	.	TRBJ2-1	TGTGCCGCGACAGGTTTTTCAAACAATGAGCAGTTCTTC	CAATGFSNNEQFF
TRBV5-1	.	.	TRBJ2-3	TGCGCCAGCAGCTTAGATGGAAGACACACAGATACGCAGTATTTT	CASSLDGRHTDTQYF
TRBV27	.	.	TRBJ2-5	TGTGCCAGCAATACCAATGGGGACATGGGCGAGACCCAGTACTTC	CASNTNGDMGETQYF
TRBV15	.	few	TRBJ2-1	TGTGCCACCAGCAGAGACTGGGGCCTAAGCTCCTACAATGAGCAGTTCTTC	CATSRDWGLSSYNEQFF
TRBV19	.	.	TRBJ1-5	TGTGCCAGTATCCCGAACCGGGAGTTCAATCAGCCCCAGCATTTT	CASIPNREFNQPQHF
TRBV11-2	TRBD1	.	TRBJ1-3	TGTGCCAGCAGCCAAGGGACAGGGAGCTCTGGAAACACCATATATTTT	CASSQGTGSSGNTIYF
TRBV6-5	TRBD1	.	TRBJ2-3	TGTGCCAGCAGTCCTGGGACAGCCCGCTCTTATACGCAGTATTTT	CASSPGTARSYTQYF
TRBV7-9	.	.	TRBJ2-1	TGTGCCAGCAGCTTAGTTGGAGGGTCCTACAATGAGCAGTTCTTC	CASSLVGGSYNEQFF
TRBV10-2	.	.	TRBJ2-3	TGCGCCAGCAGTGGAGCGGAGGCGAGCACAGATACGCAGTATTTT	CASSGAEASTDTQYF
TRBV18	.	.	TRBJ1-6	TGTGCCAGCTCACCTCGCTCCTATAATTCACCCCTCCACTTT	CASSPRSYNSPLHF
TRBV7-9	TRBD1	once	TRBJ2-7	TGTGCCAGCAGCTCAGCTAGGACAGGGGGTTCCTACGAGCAGTACTTC	CASSSARTGGSYEQYF
TRBV24-1	.	.	TRBJ2-1	TGTGCCACCAGTGACCCGGGAAGGGACAATGAGCAGTTCTTC	CATSDPGRDNEQFF
TRBV21-1	.	.	TRBJ1-6	TGTGCCAGCAGCCCTCCCGACAGGGGAGGGCGCTCCTATAATTCACCCCTCCACTTT	CASSPPDRGGRSYNSPLHF
TRBV20-1	.	.	TRBJ2-3	TGCAGTGCTAGTCTTCGGGATACGCAGTATTTT	CSASLRDTQYF
TRBV6-5	TRBD2	.	TRBJ2-2	TGTGCCAGCAGTACGGCGGGGGGCGGGGAGCTGTTTTTT	CASSTAGGGELFF
TRBV7-9	.	.	TRBJ2-2	TGTGCCAGCACCGTCGCACGGGGAGGGAACACCGGGGAGCTGTTTTTT	CASTVARGGNTGELFF
TRBV9	.	few	TRBJ1-4	TGTGCCAGCAGCGTAGGGCGAAAGCGCTCTGAAAAACTGTTTTTT	CASSVGRKRSEKLFF
TRBV11-3	.	.	TRBJ1-5	TGTGCCAGCAGTGAAAAGTTACGGAATCAGCCCCAGCATTTT	CASSEKLRNQPQHF
TRBV7-9	TRBD1	.	TRBJ1-1	TGTGCCAGCAGCGTAGCGGGACAGGGATCCACTGAAGCTTTCTTT	CASSVAGQGSTEAFF
TRBV11-3	.	once	TRBJ2-5	TGTGCCAGCAGCTTAGGACGGAGAGAGACCCAGTACTTC	CASSLGRRETQYF
TRBV24-1	TRBD2	.	TRBJ2-3	TGTGCCACCAGTGAACCTAGCGGGAGCGGCACAGATACGCAGTATTTT	CATSEPSGSGTDTQYF
TRBV4-1	TRBD2	.	TRBJ2-1	TGCGCCAGCAGGTCCACTAGCGGGAGGATTCTAGGTAATGAGCAGTTCTTC	CASRSTSGRILGNEQFF